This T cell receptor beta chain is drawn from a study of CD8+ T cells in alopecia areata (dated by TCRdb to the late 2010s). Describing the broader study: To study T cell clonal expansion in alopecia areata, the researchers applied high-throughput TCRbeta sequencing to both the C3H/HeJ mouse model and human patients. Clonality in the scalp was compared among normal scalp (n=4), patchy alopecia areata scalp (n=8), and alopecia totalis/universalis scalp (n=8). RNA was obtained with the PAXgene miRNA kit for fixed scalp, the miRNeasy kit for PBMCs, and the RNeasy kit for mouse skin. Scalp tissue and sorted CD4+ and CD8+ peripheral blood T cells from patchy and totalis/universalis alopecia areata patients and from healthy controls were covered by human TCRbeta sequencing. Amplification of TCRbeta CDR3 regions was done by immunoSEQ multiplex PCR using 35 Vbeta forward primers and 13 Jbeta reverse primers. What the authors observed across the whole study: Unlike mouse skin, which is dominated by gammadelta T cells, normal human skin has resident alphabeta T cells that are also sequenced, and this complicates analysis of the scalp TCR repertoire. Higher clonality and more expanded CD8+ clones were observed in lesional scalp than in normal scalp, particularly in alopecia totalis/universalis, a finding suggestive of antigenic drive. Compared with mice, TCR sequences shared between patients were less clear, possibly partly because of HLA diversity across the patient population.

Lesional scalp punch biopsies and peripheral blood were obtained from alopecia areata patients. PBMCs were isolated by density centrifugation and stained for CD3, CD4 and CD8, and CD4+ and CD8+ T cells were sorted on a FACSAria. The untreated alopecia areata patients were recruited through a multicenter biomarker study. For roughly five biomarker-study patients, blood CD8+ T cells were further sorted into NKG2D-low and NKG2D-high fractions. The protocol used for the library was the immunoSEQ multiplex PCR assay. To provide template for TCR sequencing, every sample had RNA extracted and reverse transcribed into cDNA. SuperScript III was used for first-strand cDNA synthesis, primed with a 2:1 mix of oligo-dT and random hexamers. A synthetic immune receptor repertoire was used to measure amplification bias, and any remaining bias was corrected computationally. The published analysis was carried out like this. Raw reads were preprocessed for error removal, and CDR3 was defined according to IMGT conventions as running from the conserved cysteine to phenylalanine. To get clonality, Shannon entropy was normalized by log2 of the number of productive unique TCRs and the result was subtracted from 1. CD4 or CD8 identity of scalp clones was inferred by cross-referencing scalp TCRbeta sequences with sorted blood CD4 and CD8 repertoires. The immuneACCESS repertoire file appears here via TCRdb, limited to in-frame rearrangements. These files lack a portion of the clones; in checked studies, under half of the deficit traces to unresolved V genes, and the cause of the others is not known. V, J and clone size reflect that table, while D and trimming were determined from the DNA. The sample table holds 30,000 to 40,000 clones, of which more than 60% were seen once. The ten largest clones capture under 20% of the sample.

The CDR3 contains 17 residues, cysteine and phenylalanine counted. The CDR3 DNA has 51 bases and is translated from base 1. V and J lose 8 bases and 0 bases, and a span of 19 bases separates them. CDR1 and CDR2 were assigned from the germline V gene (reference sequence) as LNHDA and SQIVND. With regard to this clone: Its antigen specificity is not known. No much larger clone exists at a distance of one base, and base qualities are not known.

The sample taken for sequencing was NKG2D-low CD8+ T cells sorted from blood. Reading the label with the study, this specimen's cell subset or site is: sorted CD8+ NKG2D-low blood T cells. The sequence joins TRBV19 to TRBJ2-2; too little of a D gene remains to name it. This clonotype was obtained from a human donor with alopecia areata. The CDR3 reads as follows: CASQNLGKDANTGELFF. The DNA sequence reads TGTGCCAGTCAGAACCTCGGCAAGGACGCGAACACCGGGGAGCTGTTTTTT. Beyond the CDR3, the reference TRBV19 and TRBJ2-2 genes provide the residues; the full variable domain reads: DGGITQSPKYLFRKEGQNVTLSCEQNLNHDAMYWYRQDPGQGLRLIYYSQIVNDFQKGDIAEGYSVSREKKESFPLTVTSAQKNPTAFYLCASQNLGKDANTGELFFGEGSRLTVL.